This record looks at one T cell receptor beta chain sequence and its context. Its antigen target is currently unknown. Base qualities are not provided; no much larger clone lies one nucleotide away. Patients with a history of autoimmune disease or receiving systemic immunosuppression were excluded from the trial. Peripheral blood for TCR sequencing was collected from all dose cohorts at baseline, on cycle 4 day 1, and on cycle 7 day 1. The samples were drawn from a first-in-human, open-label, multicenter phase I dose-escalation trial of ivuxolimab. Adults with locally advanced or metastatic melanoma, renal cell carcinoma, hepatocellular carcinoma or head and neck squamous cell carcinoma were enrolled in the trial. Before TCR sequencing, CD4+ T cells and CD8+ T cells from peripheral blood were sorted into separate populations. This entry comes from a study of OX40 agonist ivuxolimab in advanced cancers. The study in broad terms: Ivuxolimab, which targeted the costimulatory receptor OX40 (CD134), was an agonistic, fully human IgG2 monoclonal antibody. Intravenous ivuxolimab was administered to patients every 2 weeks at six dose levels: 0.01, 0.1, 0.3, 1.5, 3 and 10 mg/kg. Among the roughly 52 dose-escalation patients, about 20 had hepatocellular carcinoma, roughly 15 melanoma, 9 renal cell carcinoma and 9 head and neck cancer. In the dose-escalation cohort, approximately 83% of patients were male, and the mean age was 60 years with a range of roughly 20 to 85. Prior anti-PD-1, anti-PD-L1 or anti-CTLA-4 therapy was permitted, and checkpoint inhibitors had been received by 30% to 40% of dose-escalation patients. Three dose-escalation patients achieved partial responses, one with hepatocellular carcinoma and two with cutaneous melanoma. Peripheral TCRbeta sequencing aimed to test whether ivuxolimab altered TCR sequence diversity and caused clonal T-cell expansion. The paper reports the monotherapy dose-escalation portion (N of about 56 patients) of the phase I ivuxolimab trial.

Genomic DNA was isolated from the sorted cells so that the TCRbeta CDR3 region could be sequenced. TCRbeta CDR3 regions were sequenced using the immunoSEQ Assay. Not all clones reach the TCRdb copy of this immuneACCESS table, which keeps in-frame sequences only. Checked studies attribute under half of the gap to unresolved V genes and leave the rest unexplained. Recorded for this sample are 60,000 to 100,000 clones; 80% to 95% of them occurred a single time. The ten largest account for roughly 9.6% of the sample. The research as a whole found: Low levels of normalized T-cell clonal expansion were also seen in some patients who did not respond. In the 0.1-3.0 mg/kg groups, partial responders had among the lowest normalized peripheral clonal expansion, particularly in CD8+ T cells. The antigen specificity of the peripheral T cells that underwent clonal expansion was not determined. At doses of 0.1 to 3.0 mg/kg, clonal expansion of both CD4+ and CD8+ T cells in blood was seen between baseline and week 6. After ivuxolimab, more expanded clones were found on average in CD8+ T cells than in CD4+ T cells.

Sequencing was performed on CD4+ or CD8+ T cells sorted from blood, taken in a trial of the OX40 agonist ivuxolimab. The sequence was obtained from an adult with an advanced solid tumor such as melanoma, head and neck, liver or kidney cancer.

In nucleotide form, the sequence is TGTGCCAGCAGCGTAGACGGGAGACCCTACAATGAGCAGTTCTTC. Its amino acids are CASSVDGRPYNEQFF. This chain is built from TRBV9 and TRBJ2-1, with TRBD2 tentatively as D gene (6 bases match). Relative to germline, V is 0 bases shorter and J is 2 bases shorter, with 9 bases between their ends. From cysteine to phenylalanine, the CDR3 is 15 amino acids long. Just CDR3 DNA is preserved here, 45 bases in frame from base 1. Sequences SGDLS (CDR1) and YYNGEE (CDR2) are obtained from the germline V gene.